This T cell receptor beta chain was observed in a study of cytomegalovirus exposure and HLA in healthy donors. The primer mix had 60 Vbeta and 13 Jbeta primers. Measured with immunoSEQ multiplex PCR; TCRdb has only the in-frame clones, and not every one. The sample has under 200,000 clones, 80% seen once; the top ten hold 5.7%. Germline CDR1 is SGDLS and CDR2 is YYNGEE. This CDR3 spans 14 amino acids. V lost 3 bases and J lost 6; bases outside the gene matches: 8. This sequence was found in a man aged 35 to 55 in good health and CMV-seronegative. Sequenced material: PBMCs. This sequence joins TRBV9 and TRBJ2-7, with 8 bases matching TRBD1. CDR3 in DNA: TGTGCCAGCAGCGAAGGACAGGGCTTACGCGAGCAGTACTTC. It encodes CASSEGQGLREQYF.